Listed below are T cell receptor beta chains from one sample, sequenced in a study of T cells in Graves' hyperthyroidism and ophthalmopathy. TCRdb reprocessed the multiplex PCR reads via MiXCR and lists one record per CDR3 protein. The data show about 530,000 distinct CDR3 sequences, roughly a sixth seen once. The sequencing sample was made of blood. The receptors originated from a woman aged 18-29 years with Graves' ophthalmopathy. The CDR3 runs from the conserved cysteine through the conserved F or W. The D gene is left open where the match is weak. Not every row has a clone size; where given, it reads once, few, many or a size class.

>TRBJ1-4|TRBD1|TRBV5-4|-
CASSDRGRIGEKLFF
TGTGCCAGCAGTGACAGGGGGCGAATTGGAGAAAAACTGTTTTTT
>TRBJ2-7|-|TRBV3-1|-
CASSPPTRYYEQYF
TGTGCCAGCAGCCCCCCGACTCGTTACTACGAGCAGTACTTC
>TRBJ1-2|-|TRBV2|few
CASSPSLYASEGYTF
TGTGCCAGCAGCCCATCCCTATATGCCTCCGAGGGCTACACCTTC
>TRBJ2-7|-|TRBV27|-
CASSQTSGTRVF
TGTGCCAGCAGTCAAACCTCCGGGACCCGTGTGTTC
>TRBJ2-1|TRBD2|TRBV6-4|-
CASSVSSGALNEQFF
TGTGCCAGCAGTGTTTCTAGCGGGGCCTTGAATGAGCAGTTCTTC
>TRBJ2-1|TRBD1|TRBV7-6|-
CASSLDRGFYNEQFF
TGTGCCAGCAGCCTGGACAGGGGATTCTACAATGAGCAGTTCTTC
>TRBJ1-4|-|TRBV20-1|-
CSARVPPRSEKLFF
TGCAGTGCTAGAGTGCCGCCAAGGAGTGAAAAACTGTTTTTT
>TRBJ1-6|-|TRBV7-2|-
CASSSSPDSGRANSPLHF
TGTGCCAGCAGTTCCAGCCCGGATTCAGGCCGTGCGAATTCACCCCTCCACTTT
>TRBJ2-1|-|TRBV11-2|many
CASSLVGGPGFF
TGTGCCAGCAGCTTAGTTGGGGGCCCGGGGTTCTTC
>TRBJ1-5|-|TRBV20-1|few
CSARIPLGNQPQHF
TGCAGTGCTAGAATCCCATTGGGCAATCAGCCCCAGCATTTT
>TRBJ1-5|TRBD1|TRBV28|few
CASSPGDRDDQPQHF
TGTGCCAGCAGCCCGGGAGACAGGGATGATCAGCCCCAGCATTTT
>TRBJ1-1|-|TRBV28|many
CASSNRQNQGTEAFF
TGTGCCAGCAGTAACAGGCAGAACCAGGGCACTGAAGCTTTCTTT
>TRBJ2-7|-|TRBV27|-
CASSITGSEQYF
TGTGCCAGCAGTATTACAGGGAGCGAGCAGTACTTC
>TRBJ2-1|-|TRBV7-6|many
CASSLETRLHEQFF
TGTGCCAGCAGCTTAGAAACTAGACTGCATGAGCAGTTCTTC
>TRBJ2-7|TRBD2|TRBV7-2|many
CASSLGPGGEQYF
TGTGCCAGCAGCTTAGGTCCGGGGGGGGAGCAGTACTTC
>TRBJ1-1|-|TRBV6-1|many
CASSRRVGTEAFF
TGTGCCAGCAGTCGGAGGGTTGGGACTGAAGCTTTCTTT
>TRBJ2-1|TRBD2|TRBV6-2/TRBV6-3|-
CASSYGTSDEQFF
TGTGCCAGCAGTTACGGGACTAGCGACGAGCAGTTCTTC
>TRBJ2-3|-|TRBV13|many
CASSFDTDTQYF
TGTGCCAGCAGCTTCGACACAGATACGCAGTATTTT
>TRBJ2-1|TRBD2|TRBV28|-
CASSFRAGAYNEQFF
TGTGCCAGCAGTTTCCGGGCGGGAGCCTACAATGAGCAGTTCTTC
>TRBJ2-3|-|TRBV4-1|once
CASSPQVATDTQYF
TGCGCCAGCAGCCCCCAAGTAGCCACAGATACGCAGTATTTT